Shown below are 22 T cell receptor beta chains from a single sample sequenced in a study of T cell responses to AZD1222 COVID-19 vaccine. The repertoire was sequenced with immunoSEQ multiplex PCR; TCRdb's copy has only in-frame clones and lacks some. The sample lists some 80,000 clones, around 80% occurring once. The starting material was peripheral blood, obtained 28 days after the second dose of the MenACWY control vaccine. The receptors were gathered from an adult who received the MenACWY meningococcal vaccine as a control.

This clone was observed a single time. The V and J genes are TRBV5-1 and TRBJ1-1; TRBD1 agrees at 7 bases. This CDR3 is 14 amino acids long. The J segment lost 3 bases and the V segment lost 4 bases, leaving 6 bases of the junction unmatched. The V gene's germline CDR1 is SGHRS and CDR2 YFSETQ. The CDR3 region is CASSAGTDYTEAFF. CDR3 nucleotide sequence: TGCGCCAGCAGCGCCGGGACAGACTACACTGAAGCTTTCTTT.

In this sample, this clone turned up once. The CDR3 DNA reads TGTGCCAGCAGCCTAAGCGGGGCGAGCACAGATACGCAGTATTTT. It specifies CASSLSGASTDTQYF. The chain recombines TRBV3-1 (or the pseudogene TRBV3-2) with TRBJ2-3; 7 nucleotides align to TRBD2. The CDR3 sequence is 15 residues long. With 4 bases clipped from V and 0 bases from J, the junction kept 4 bases outside the gene matches. Germline V CDR1 and CDR2: LGHDT, YNNKEL (reference sequence).

The chain joins TRBV24-1 to TRBJ2-1; 9 bases fit TRBD2. The CDR3 consists of 15 residues. Germline trimming cut 3 bases from V and 8 bases from J; bases unmatched to any gene: 7. Per germline, CDR1 KGHDR and CDR2 SFDVKD. CDR3 nucleotides: TGTGCCACCAGTGATACCTTTCGGACTAGCGATGAGCAGTTCTTC. Translation: CATSDTFRTSDEQFF.

The J gene is TRBJ2-3, the V gene TRBV18, with 11 bases that match TRBD2. Germline CDR1 reads KGHSH; CDR2 reads LQKENI. The V segment lost 1 base and the J segment 4 bases; nucleotides outside the gene matches: 10. The CDR3 totals 18 residues. The CDR3 nucleotides are TGTGCCAGCTCACCACTACCTAGACTAGCGGGGCCATCAGATACGCAGTATTTT. Translated: CASSPLPRLAGPSDTQYF.

This clone has a handful of counts. The rearrangement joins TRBV9 to TRBJ1-2; 8 bases fit TRBD1. Germline lookup yields CDR1 SGDLS and CDR2 YYNGEE. The CDR3 loop spans 17 amino acids. After removal of 0 bases from V and 0 bases from J, the junction contained 7 bases not matched to a gene. The CDR3 region is CASSVGGGTGANYGYTF. The CDR3 nucleotides are TGTGCCAGCAGCGTAGGAGGGGGGACAGGAGCTAACTATGGCTACACCTTC.

The CDR3 DNA follows: TGTGCCAGCAACGTAAGAGCACTAGCGGGGGGTACCTTCTACAATGAGCAGTTCTTC. Its protein is CASNVRALAGGTFYNEQFF. The chain carries TRBV5-8 and TRBJ2-1, with 12 bases lining up with TRBD2. The V segment lost 6 bases and the J segment 3 bases; nucleotides outside the gene matches: 16. Germline V CDR1 and CDR2: SGHTS, YDEGEE. CDR3 length: 19 residues.

J is TRBJ1-6 and V is TRBV9; TRBD1 matches at 8 bases. The CDR3 is 14 amino acids. Germline V gene sequence: CDR1 SGDLS, CDR2 YYNGEE. V trimming: 4 bases; J trimming: 9 bases; junction bases outside the gene matches: 6. CDR3 amino acids: CASSSGGQVSPLHF. Written as DNA, the CDR3 is TGTGCCAGCAGCTCAGGGGGACAGGTTTCACCCCTCCACTTT.

The genes are TRBV30 and TRBJ2-6, with D perhaps matching TRBD1 (5 bases). The germline V and J ends were trimmed by 5 bases and 4 bases, with 12 bases remaining between them. Germline V gene data show CDR1 as GTSNPN and CDR2 as SVGIG (reference sequence). There are 14 residues in the CDR3. CDR3 sequence: CAWDSGSGANVLTF. CDR3 nucleotide sequence: TGTGCCTGGGATTCAGGGTCCGGGGCCAACGTCCTGACTTTC.

The rearrangement links TRBV5-6 to TRBJ2-3; D remains unclear. V was cut by 6 bases and J by 3 bases, with 17 bases left in between. The CDR3 runs to 15 residues. Germline V gene lookup returns CDR1 SGHDT and CDR2 YYEEEE. The CDR3 loop is CASNPTGFPTDTQYF. The CDR3 nucleotides read TGTGCCAGCAACCCGACTGGGTTTCCTACAGATACGCAGTATTTT.

CDR3 sequence (DNA): TGTGCCAGCAGTTACAGCCGGGAAGTTAGCTTGGATACGCAGTATTTT. Encoded protein: CASSYSREVSLDTQYF. V usage is TRBV6-6 and J usage is TRBJ2-3; a weak D match, TRBD2 (5 bases). Trimming took off 2 bases at V and 6 bases at J, with 18 bases between the two ends. The CDR3 consists of 16 residues. Germline CDR1 is MNHNY and CDR2 is SVGAGI (reference sequence).

This clone was detected only once. The rearrangement links TRBV5-1 to TRBJ1-1; D gene unclear. V shed 1 base and J shed 5 bases, with 15 bases lying between them. Germline V gene lookup returns CDR1 SGHRS and CDR2 YFSETQ. There are 15 residues in the CDR3. The CDR3 nucleotides read TGCGCCAGCAGCTTGTCGGGGAAGTGGGAGACTGAAGCTTTCTTT. It is translated as CASSLSGKWETEAFF.

The CDR3 here is CASSVGSFRTSSYEQYF. CDR3 DNA sequence: TGTGCCAGCAGTGTTGGGTCCTTCCGGACGAGCTCCTACGAGCAGTACTTC. The V and J genes are TRBV2 and TRBJ2-7; D gene unclear. The CDR3 contains 17 residues. CDR1 is SNHLY and CDR2 is FYNNEI in the germline V gene. The V and J ends lost 4 bases and 0 bases respectively, with 19 bases between them.

In this sample, this clone turned up a few times. The chain joins TRBV7-9 to TRBJ2-5, with D unclear. The CDR3 contains 12 residues. V was pared by 1 base and J by 4 bases, with 4 bases between. The V gene's germline CDR1 is SEHNR and CDR2 FQNEAQ (reference sequence). Written as DNA, the CDR3 is TGTGCCAGCAGCTTAGGGGCAGAGACCCAGTACTTC. As protein: CASSLGAETQYF.

This clone has just a few counts. The chain couples TRBV7-3 to TRBJ1-5; TRBD1 might be the D (5 bases). Trimming took 0 bases from V and 6 from J, leaving 18 bases between them. Germline CDR1 is SGHTA and CDR2 is FQGTGA. The CDR3 spans 17 residues. The CDR3, as DNA: TGTGCCAGCAGCTTAACACGAAGGGACGAAGGCGTTCAGCCCCAGCATTTT. Translation: CASSLTRRDEGVQPQHF.

The chain is built from TRBV27 and TRBJ2-3, with 12 bases aligning to TRBD2. The length of the CDR3 is 15 residues. In germline, CDR1 is MNHEY, CDR2 SMNVEV (reference sequence). V was pared by 7 bases and J by 3 bases, with 5 bases of the junction left unmatched. Here the CDR3 DNA reads TGTGCCAGCAAACTCACTAGCGGGGGGACAGATACGCAGTATTTT. It is translated as CASKLTSGGTDTQYF.

The rearrangement uses TRBV11-2 and TRBJ1-3; no clear D gene. CDR1 and CDR2 (germline): SGHAT, FQNNGV. The CDR3 sequence is 15 residues long. Trimming took off 3 bases at V and 0 bases at J, with 9 bases between the two ends. The DNA for the CDR3 is TGTGCCAGCAGCTTGGGGTCAGTCTCTGGAAACACCATATATTTT. The encoded protein is CASSLGSVSGNTIYF.

This chain uses TRBV2 with TRBJ1-1, with 7 bases aligning to TRBD1. V shed 4 bases, J shed 6 bases, and the junction held 5 bases outside the gene matches. Germline assignment: CDR1 SNHLY and CDR2 FYNNEI. This CDR3 has 13 amino acids. In DNA, the CDR3 is TGTGCCAGCAGTGGAGGGGGCTTTTCTGAAGCTTTCTTT. Its protein product is CASSGGGFSEAFF.

The gene calls are TRBV7-2 and TRBJ2-5; 9 nucleotides align to TRBD1. Losses at the gene ends were 3 bases for V and 7 bases for J; bases not matched to a gene: 6. CDR1 and CDR2 from the germline V gene are SGHTA and FQGNSA. CDR3 length: 14 residues. In nucleotides, the CDR3 is TGTGCCAGCAGCTTGGACAGGGGTCGGCGGACCCAGTACTTC. This gives the protein CASSLDRGRRTQYF.

V and J are TRBV5-4 and TRBJ1-2, with D hard to call. The CDR3 contains 11 residues. The V and J ends lost 1 base and 6 bases respectively, with 4 bases between them. Germline-derived CDR1 and CDR2 are SGHNT and YYREEE (reference sequence). CDR3 nucleotide sequence: TGTGCCAGCAGCTTGAACGATGGCTACACCTTC. Protein product: CASSLNDGYTF.

The chain uses TRBV5-1 and TRBJ1-2, with 10 bases aligning to TRBD1. V lost 4 bases and J lost 5; bases outside the gene matches: 8. Germline-derived CDR1 and CDR2 are SGHRS and YFSETQ. The length of the CDR3 is 15 residues. The CDR3 here is CASSPHRDRGYGYTF. DNA for the CDR3: TGCGCCAGCAGCCCGCACCGGGACAGGGGTTATGGCTACACCTTC.

The V gene is TRBV5-1, the J gene TRBJ2-7; 9 bases fit TRBD1. The germline gives CDR1 SGHRS, CDR2 YFSETQ. After removal of 5 bases from V and 4 bases from J, the junction contained 7 bases not matched to a gene. This CDR3 contains 14 residues. CDR3 DNA: TGCGCCAGCAGGAATACAGGGGGCTTATACGAGCAGTACTTC. Its translation: CASRNTGGLYEQYF.

The rearrangement links TRBV28 to TRBJ1-5, with no clear D. The CDR3 runs to 15 residues. The germline CDR1 and CDR2 sequences are MDHEN and SYDVKM. V was cut by 4 bases and J by 0 bases, with 10 bases left in between. The CDR3 coding sequence is TGTGCCAGCAGTTCCCACAGAAATAGCAATCAGCCCCAGCATTTT. This gives the protein CASSSHRNSNQPQHF.